Following are 28 T cell receptor beta chains from one sample sequenced in a study of CD8 T cells in Susac syndrome. With random hexamers, about 0.45 to 1 ug RNA was reverse transcribed. TCRdb re-analysed the immunoSEQ multiplex PCR reads in MiXCR, keeping a single row per CDR3 protein. The data show approximately 180,000 distinct CDR3 sequences, nearly 97% seen once. Material: CD4+ T cells from PBMCs. The receptors shown here come from a human donor with multiple sclerosis.

A few counts support this clonotype. The chain carries TRBV3-1 and TRBJ1-1; maybe TRBD1 (5 bases). The CDR3 has 12 amino acids. V lost 4 bases and J 4 bases, leaving 7 bases between the germline ends. The V gene's germline CDR1 is LGHDT and CDR2 YNNKEL (reference sequence). CDR3 residues: CASSPGATEAFF. CDR3 nucleotide sequence: TGTGCCAGCAGCCCCGGGGCCACTGAAGCTTTCTTT.

V gene TRBV20-1 combines with J gene TRBJ2-1, with 8 positions matching TRBD1. In germline, CDR1 is DFQATT, CDR2 SNEGSKA (reference sequence). The CDR3 has 13 residues. The V gene end was trimmed by 5 bases and the J gene end by 7 bases; junction bases not matched to a gene: 7. The CDR3 DNA reads as TGCAGTGCTGACCGGAACAGGGGGAATGAGCAGTTCTTC. Residues: CSADRNRGNEQFF.

This clonotype was detected only a few times. This chain uses TRBV3-1 with TRBJ1-2; 7 bases map to TRBD1. The CDR3 is made up of 14 amino acids. Germline V lookup: CDR1 LGHDT, CDR2 YNNKEL (reference sequence). J gave up 2 bases and V 4 bases, and 4 bases lay outside the gene matches. The CDR3 region is CASSRGTANYGYTF. CDR3 coding DNA: TGTGCCAGCAGCCGTGGGACAGCGAACTATGGCTACACCTTC.

The chain links TRBV19 to TRBJ2-2; D not resolved. CDR1 and CDR2 (germline): LNHDA, SQIVND (reference sequence). With 5 bases removed from V and 0 bases from J, the gap between germline ends came to 13 bases. This CDR3 has 16 amino acids. Here the CDR3 reads CASSSHGRANTGELFF. CDR3 sequence (DNA): TGTGCCAGTAGTTCCCACGGACGGGCGAACACCGGGGAGCTGTTTTTT.

The chain links TRBV3-1 to TRBJ1-1, with no clear D. CDR3 size: 14 residues. V was trimmed by 1 base and J by 7 bases, leaving 13 bases between them. Germline assignment: CDR1 LGHDT and CDR2 YNNKEL (reference sequence). CDR3 DNA sequence: TGTGCCAGCAGCCAAGCCGCTGCGGAGGGTGAAGCTTTCTTT. Residues: CASSQAAAEGEAFF.

V and J are TRBV19 and TRBJ2-2; possibly TRBD1 for D (5 bases). V lost 7 bases to trimming and J lost 4 bases, with 16 bases between them. CDR1 is LNHDA, CDR2 SQIVND, per germline (reference sequence). CDR3 length equals 15 residues. CDR3 sequence (DNA): TGTGCCAGTACGCAAGGGGCATTGACCACCGGGGAGCTGTTTTTT. Protein: CASTQGALTTGELFF.

This CDR3 reads CASRRIGTGDSPLHF. The CDR3 DNA follows: TGTGCCAGCAGACGGATCGGGACAGGGGATTCACCCCTCCACTTT. The V gene is TRBV7-2, the J gene TRBJ1-6; 10 nucleotides line up with TRBD1. The CDR3 runs to 15 residues. Germline V gene sequence: CDR1 SGHTA, CDR2 FQGNSA. Trimming at V came to 6 bases and at J to 8 bases, leaving 7 bases not matched to a gene.

The chain carries TRBV20-1 and TRBJ2-5, with a tentative D call TRBD2 (6 bases). The CDR3 length is 18 residues. V dropped 1 base and J dropped 1 base, with 22 bases sitting between them. CDR1 is DFQATT, CDR2 SNEGSKA, per germline (reference sequence). The CDR3 region is CSARANTRRLVGQETQYF. For the CDR3, the DNA is TGCAGTGCTAGAGCTAATACCCGAAGACTAGTTGGCCAAGAGACCCAGTACTTC.

This sequence joins TRBV7-9 and TRBJ1-1; no firm D call. Germline V gene sequence: CDR1 SEHNR, CDR2 FQNEAQ (reference sequence). The CDR3 loop spans 13 amino acids. Trimming removed 1 base at V and 4 bases at J, with 7 bases between. The CDR3 reads CASSLELLTEAFF. The CDR3 bases are TGTGCCAGCAGCTTAGAGTTGCTCACTGAAGCTTTCTTT.

This rearrangement joins TRBV4-3 to TRBJ2-2, with TRBD1 matching over 7 bases. V lost 0 bases and J lost 5; bases outside the gene matches: 3. The V gene's germline CDR1 is LGHNA and CDR2 YSLEER. This CDR3 comprises 15 residues. CDR3 region: CASSQEGRGTGELFF. The CDR3, as DNA: TGCGCCAGCAGCCAAGAGGGCAGGGGGACCGGGGAGCTGTTTTTT.

The chain couples TRBV29-1 to TRBJ2-5; TRBD1 matches at 8 bases. Germline V gives CDR1 SQVTM, CDR2 ANQGSEA. V trimming: 3 bases; J trimming: 4 bases; junction bases outside the gene matches: 7. CDR3 length: 14 residues. DNA for the CDR3: TGCAGCGTTGAGAGGACAGGGATCGGAGAGACCCAGTACTTC. Translating gives CSVERTGIGETQYF.

V usage is TRBV6-6 and J usage is TRBJ2-5; D call uncertain. CDR1 and CDR2 from the germline V gene are MNHNY and SVGAGI (reference sequence). The CDR3 loop spans 14 amino acids. Trimming cost V 2 bases and J 0 bases, with 7 bases left between them. CDR3 sequence (DNA): TGTGCCAGCAGTTACCGACGGGACCAAGAGACCCAGTACTTC. Protein product: CASSYRRDQETQYF.

This chain uses TRBV6-2 or TRBV6-3 with TRBJ1-4, with a weak D call TRBD1 (6 bases). Germline CDR1 is MNHEY and CDR2 is SVGEGT. Deletions cut 5 bases from V and 1 base from J, with 17 bases between. This CDR3 spans 17 amino acids. Written as DNA, the CDR3 is TGTGCCAGCAGTGGGGGCCTGAACAGCAGAACTAATGAAAAACTGTTTTTT. It encodes CASSGGLNSRTNEKLFF.

The chain uses TRBV4-1 and TRBJ2-1; D not certain. This CDR3 spans 16 amino acids. Germline assignment: CDR1 MGHRA and CDR2 YSYEKL. Trimming left V 0 bases short and J 8 bases short, with 17 bases between. In DNA form, the CDR3 reads TGCGCCAGCAGCCAAGATAAAGGGTTAAGGGCCCATGAGCAGTTCTTC. Residues: CASSQDKGLRAHEQFF.

V and J are TRBV7-9 and TRBJ1-5; D is undetermined. With 2 bases removed from V and 5 bases from J, the gap between germline ends came to 7 bases. The length of the CDR3 is 13 residues. Germline V gene sequence: CDR1 SEHNR, CDR2 FQNEAQ (reference sequence). CDR3 in amino acids: CASSLNQDQPQHF. CDR3 DNA: TGTGCCAGCAGCTTAAACCAGGATCAGCCCCAGCATTTT.

This clonotype occurred once. This sequence joins TRBV28 and TRBJ2-1, with D perhaps being TRBD1 or TRBD2 (5 bases each). The CDR3 runs 15 residues. Per the germline V gene, CDR1 is MDHEN and CDR2 is SYDVKM. The V end was cut by 3 bases, the J end by 4 bases, with 13 bases between. The CDR3 sequence is CASSFPGTGYNEQFF. CDR3 DNA: TGTGCCAGCAGTTTCCCCGGGACGGGATACAATGAGCAGTTCTTC.

V usage is TRBV11-2 and J usage is TRBJ2-2; 8 bases are a match to TRBD2. Per germline, CDR1 SGHAT and CDR2 FQNNGV. The CDR3 totals 15 residues. With V trimmed by 3 bases and J by 6 bases, 6 bases remained unmatched. This CDR3 reads CASSFGLASAGELFF. In DNA, the CDR3 is TGTGCCAGCAGCTTCGGACTAGCCAGTGCCGGGGAGCTGTTTTTT.

The V and J genes are TRBV6-2 or TRBV6-3 and TRBJ2-1; D unclear. Trimming removed 4 bases at V and 5 bases at J, with 6 bases between. The CDR3 is made up of 12 amino acids. Germline V CDR1 and CDR2: MNHEY, SVGEGT. The chain's CDR3 is CASSSLDNEQFF. In DNA form, the CDR3 reads TGTGCCAGCAGTTCCTTAGACAATGAGCAGTTCTTC.

This clonotype was recorded once. V gene TRBV20-1 combines with J gene TRBJ2-7, with D tentatively TRBD2 (6 bases). The CDR3 consists of 13 residues. The V gene lost 1 base and the J gene lost 7 bases, with 14 bases spanning the gap. Germline V gene lookup returns CDR1 DFQATT and CDR2 SNEGSKA (reference sequence). For the CDR3, the DNA is TGCAGTGCTAGAGCGGGGGTGGTAGGGGAGCAGTACTTC. This encodes CSARAGVVGEQYF.

This clonotype occurred a few times. The chain's CDR3 is CASSQEGRQETQYF. DNA for the CDR3: TGTGCCAGCAGCCAAGAGGGGAGACAAGAGACCCAGTACTTC. This chain joins TRBV3-1 and TRBJ2-5; a possible D gene is TRBD2 (5 bases). Germline loops: CDR1 LGHDT, CDR2 YNNKEL (reference sequence). This CDR3 contains 14 residues. V was clipped by 0 bases and J by 2 bases, with 7 bases between them.

The rearrangement joins TRBV2 to TRBJ2-5; the match to TRBD1 covers 7 bases. This CDR3 comprises 14 residues. V dropped 5 bases and J dropped 6; count of bases not matched to a gene: 9. CDR1 is SNHLY and CDR2 is FYNNEI in the germline V gene. Written as DNA, the CDR3 is TGTGCCAGCAGTAGTTCGACAGGGATGCAGACCCAGTACTTC. It is translated as CASSSSTGMQTQYF.

This chain links TRBV4-3 with TRBJ2-5; 13 nucleotides line up with TRBD2. CDR1 is LGHNA and CDR2 is YSLEER in the germline V gene. The CDR3 sequence is 18 residues long. Trimming at V came to 0 bases and at J to 4 bases, leaving 8 bases not matched to a gene. The CDR3 loop is CASSQEILAGGRRETQYF. CDR3 sequence (DNA): TGCGCCAGCAGCCAAGAAATACTAGCGGGGGGGCGGAGAGAGACCCAGTACTTC.

The chain carries TRBV3-1 and TRBJ2-5; TRBD1 matches 7 bases. In germline, CDR1 is LGHDT, CDR2 YNNKEL (reference sequence). The CDR3 totals 15 residues. After removal of 6 bases from V and 3 bases from J, the junction contained 10 bases not matched to a gene. Here the CDR3 DNA reads TGTGCCAGCAGGCTTTACGGGACAGATGAAGAGACCCAGTACTTC. It codes for CASRLYGTDEETQYF.

The CDR3 loop is CASSLYRGSGNTIYF. The CDR3 DNA sequence: TGTGCCAGCAGTTTATATAGAGGTTCAGGAAACACCATATATTTT. The J gene is TRBJ1-3, the V gene TRBV12-3 or TRBV12-4; D uncertain. CDR3 size: 15 residues. The V end was cut by 2 bases, the J end by 4 bases, with 12 bases between.

The chain couples TRBV7-3 to TRBJ2-2; a weak D match, TRBD2 (5 bases). This CDR3 spans 16 amino acids. Trimming took 5 bases from V and 0 from J, leaving 13 bases between them. The germline V gene encodes CDR1 SGHTA and CDR2 FQGTGA. Written as DNA, the CDR3 is TGTGCCAGCAGCCCGCCGGGAATATCGAACACCGGGGAGCTGTTTTTT. This sequence encodes CASSPPGISNTGELFF. The whole variable domain, remainder taken from reference TRBV7-3 and TRBJ2-2, is GAGVSQTPSNKVTEKGKYVELRCDPISGHTALYWYRQSLGQGPEFLIYFQGTGAADDSGLPNDRFFAVRPEGSVSTLKIQRTERGDSAVYLCASSPPGISNTGELFFGEGSRLTVL.

This clonotype was picked up one time. J is TRBJ2-2 and V is TRBV15; D possibly uses TRBD1 or TRBD2 (5 bases each). This CDR3 is built from 17 residues. The V gene lost 1 base and the J gene lost 2 bases, with 14 bases spanning the gap. The V gene's germline CDR1 is LNHNV and CDR2 YYDKDF (reference sequence). Here the CDR3 reads CATSRAGWGRNTGELFF. In DNA form, the CDR3 reads TGTGCCACCAGCAGAGCGGGGTGGGGCCGAAACACCGGGGAGCTGTTTTTT. The full variable domain, with the rest looked up from reference TRBV15 and TRBJ2-2, is DAMVIQNPRYQVTQFGKPVTLSCSQTLNHNVMYWYQQKSSQAPKLLFHYYDKDFNNEADTPDNFQSRRPNTSFCFLDIRSPGLGDTAMYLCATSRAGWGRNTGELFFGEGSRLTVL.

The chain has TRBV20-1 and TRBJ1-1; D remains ambiguous. Germline V gene data show CDR1 as DFQATT and CDR2 as SNEGSKA (reference sequence). This CDR3 is 13 amino acids long. Trimming took off 0 bases at V and 5 bases at J, with 10 bases between the two ends. The CDR3 loop is CSARDLWRTEAFF. DNA of the CDR3: TGCAGTGCTAGAGATCTCTGGAGGACTGAAGCTTTCTTT.

The chain joins TRBV9 to TRBJ2-1; 7 bases align to TRBD1. The germline V gene encodes CDR1 SGDLS and CDR2 YYNGEE. V was pared by 4 bases and J by 6 bases, with 13 bases of the junction left unmatched. The CDR3 is 16 amino acids. CDR3 residues: CASSPNTPTGINEQFF. The CDR3 DNA follows: TGTGCCAGCAGCCCAAACACCCCGACAGGGATCAATGAGCAGTTCTTC.